The rows below give T cell receptor beta chains drawn from one sample of a study of CD8 T cells in ankylosing spondylitis. In TCRdb, the 5' RACE reads were re-called with MiXCR into one record per CDR3 protein. The sample lists 450,000 or so distinct CDR3 sequences; about 24% were seen once. The source material was blood, either unsorted or a sorted T cell fraction (not recorded which). The receptors were sampled from a male donor with ankylosing spondylitis. CDR3s leave out the opening cysteine and the closing phenylalanine or tryptophan. Fields, in order: V gene, J gene, CDR3 protein.

v_gene: TRBV24-1; j_gene: TRBJ2-3; CDR3aa: ATSGGGTASTDTQY
v_gene: TRBV20-1; j_gene: TRBJ1-1; CDR3aa: SASRGLGTEAF
v_gene: TRBV11-3; j_gene: TRBJ1-6; CDR3aa: ASSSQALNSPLH
v_gene: TRBV2; j_gene: TRBJ1-1; CDR3aa: ASGSTANTEAF
v_gene: TRBV5-6; j_gene: TRBJ1-1; CDR3aa: ASSLVPTGAEAF
v_gene: TRBV20-1; j_gene: TRBJ2-1; CDR3aa: SARDRKSSYNEQF
v_gene: TRBV5-1; j_gene: TRBJ2-6; CDR3aa: ASSPTDSGANVLT
v_gene: TRBV7-8; j_gene: TRBJ2-1; CDR3aa: ASSLRRTGAYNEQF
v_gene: TRBV3-1; j_gene: TRBJ1-5; CDR3aa: ASSREWGRDQPQH
v_gene: TRBV6-1; j_gene: TRBJ2-7; CDR3aa: ASRDQPGQIYEQY
v_gene: TRBV11-2; j_gene: TRBJ1-2; CDR3aa: ASSPLGASEILNYGYT
v_gene: TRBV5-1; j_gene: TRBJ2-1; CDR3aa: ATLRGGGSYNEQF
v_gene: TRBV5-5; j_gene: TRBJ2-2; CDR3aa: ASGTSGTTGELF
v_gene: TRBV29-1; j_gene: TRBJ2-7; CDR3aa: SVEAAGTLSYEQY
v_gene: TRBV5-1; j_gene: TRBJ2-5; CDR3aa: ASSIAGPVSETQY
v_gene: TRBV7-7; j_gene: TRBJ2-5; CDR3aa: ASSMGQVQETQY
v_gene: TRBV6-5; j_gene: TRBJ1-5; CDR3aa: ASSFEGRYNQPQH
v_gene: TRBV2; j_gene: TRBJ2-2; CDR3aa: ASRPQGGDTGELF
v_gene: TRBV20-1; j_gene: TRBJ2-1; CDR3aa: SAPNPGQGRNEQF
v_gene: TRBV20-1; j_gene: TRBJ1-1; CDR3aa: SASGEVNTEAF
v_gene: TRBV5-6; j_gene: TRBJ2-4; CDR3aa: ASSFGGGGAKNIQY
v_gene: TRBV10-2; j_gene: TRBJ2-5; CDR3aa: ASRRRWAGEQETQY
v_gene: TRBV24-1; j_gene: TRBJ2-1; CDR3aa: ATSDLVGTGTNEQF
v_gene: TRBV20-1; j_gene: TRBJ2-3; CDR3aa: SAPSGRGATDTQY
v_gene: TRBV19; j_gene: TRBJ2-1; CDR3aa: ASRAQGSSYNEQF
v_gene: TRBV2; j_gene: TRBJ2-7; CDR3aa: ASRETRNPGWGVEQY
v_gene: TRBV20-1; j_gene: TRBJ2-7; CDR3aa: SAEDRNYEQY
v_gene: TRBV20-1; j_gene: TRBJ2-5; CDR3aa: SARVGTSGEETQY
v_gene: TRBV21-1; j_gene: TRBJ2-1; CDR3aa: ASSKRDRGFNEQF
v_gene: TRBV29-1; j_gene: TRBJ2-1; CDR3aa: SSLDGDYVNEQF
v_gene: TRBV11-2; j_gene: TRBJ2-3; CDR3aa: ASSLEKGSTDTQY
v_gene: TRBV12-3/TRBV12-4; j_gene: TRBJ1-5; CDR3aa: ASSFARDGQPQH
v_gene: TRBV5-1; j_gene: TRBJ1-4; CDR3aa: ASSLPSGGKNEKLF
v_gene: TRBV7-2; j_gene: TRBJ2-5; CDR3aa: ASGGGAETQY
v_gene: TRBV20-1; j_gene: TRBJ2-3; CDR3aa: SARATAYSGRGTDTQY